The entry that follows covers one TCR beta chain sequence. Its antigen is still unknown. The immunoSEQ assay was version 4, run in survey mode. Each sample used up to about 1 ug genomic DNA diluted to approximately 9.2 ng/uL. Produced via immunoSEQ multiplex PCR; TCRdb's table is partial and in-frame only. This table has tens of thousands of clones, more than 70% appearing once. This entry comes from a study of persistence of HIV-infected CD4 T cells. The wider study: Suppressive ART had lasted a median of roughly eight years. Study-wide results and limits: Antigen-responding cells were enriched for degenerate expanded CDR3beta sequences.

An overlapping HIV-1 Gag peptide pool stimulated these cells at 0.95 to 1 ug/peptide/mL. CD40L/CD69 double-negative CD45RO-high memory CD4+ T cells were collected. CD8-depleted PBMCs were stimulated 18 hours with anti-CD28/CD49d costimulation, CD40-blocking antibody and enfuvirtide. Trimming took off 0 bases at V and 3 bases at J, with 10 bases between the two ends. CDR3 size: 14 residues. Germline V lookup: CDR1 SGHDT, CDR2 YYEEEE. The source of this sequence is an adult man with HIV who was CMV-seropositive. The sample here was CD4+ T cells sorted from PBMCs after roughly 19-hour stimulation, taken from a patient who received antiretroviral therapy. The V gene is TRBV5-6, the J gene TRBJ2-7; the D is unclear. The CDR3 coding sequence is TGTGCCAGCAGCTTGGAAGGGCCTCACTACGAGCAGTACTTC. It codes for CASSLEGPHYEQYF.